A single sample is the source of the 31 T cell receptor beta chains below, sequenced in a study of T cell responses to AZD1222 COVID-19 vaccine. TCRdb's table, derived via immunoSEQ multiplex PCR, lists solely in-frame clones and lacks some. Of 100,000 or so clones in the sample, 70% to 90% were seen once. Sequences were derived from peripheral blood, sampled 28 days after the second AZD1222 dose. All receptors come from an adult who received the AZD1222 COVID-19 vaccine.

This chain joins TRBV18 and TRBJ1-2; D remains unclear. The CDR3 runs to 14 residues. Trimming took off 2 bases at V and 1 base at J, with 8 bases between the two ends. CDR1 is KGHSH, CDR2 LQKENI, per germline. The CDR3: CASSPYGSNYGYTF. The DNA of the CDR3 is TGTGCCAGCTCACCATACGGCAGTAACTATGGCTACACCTTC. The whole variable domain, remainder taken from reference TRBV18 and TRBJ1-2, is NAGVMQNPRHLVRRRGQEARLRCSPMKGHSHVYWYRQLPEEGLKFMVYLQKENIIDESGMPKERFSAEFPKEGPSILRIQQVVRGDSAAYFCASSPYGSNYGYTFGSGTRLTVV.

The chain uses TRBV27 and TRBJ1-6; TRBD1 agrees at 11 bases. Germline V gene data show CDR1 as MNHEY and CDR2 as SMNVEV (reference sequence). This CDR3 region has 17 residues. Germline trimming cut 2 bases from V and 3 bases from J; bases unmatched to any gene: 3. The DNA for the CDR3 is TGTGCCAGCAGTTTAGGGGGACAGGGGGACTATAATTCACCCCTCCACTTT. Protein sequence: CASSLGGQGDYNSPLHF.

The chain has TRBV6-2 or TRBV6-3 and TRBJ1-5; tentatively, D is TRBD1 (6 bases). This CDR3 is 14 amino acids long. V was cut by 5 bases and J by 5 bases, with 13 bases left in between. Germline CDR1 and CDR2: MNHEY and SVGEGT. CDR3 bases: TGTGCCAGCAGTCTCAGGGGCCTCGATCAGCCCCAGCATTTT. This gives the protein CASSLRGLDQPQHF.

This clone was detected a few times. This sequence joins TRBV5-1 and TRBJ2-1; 7 bases match TRBD2. The J segment lost 6 bases and the V segment lost 0 bases, leaving 6 bases of the junction unmatched. The germline V gene encodes CDR1 SGHRS and CDR2 YFSETQ. The CDR3 has 15 residues. The CDR3 nucleotides are TGCGCCAGCAGCTTGGTTGCGGGAGTCCTCAATGAGCAGTTCTTC. It translates to CASSLVAGVLNEQFF.

This clone came up once. This chain connects TRBV2 to TRBJ2-3; D might be TRBD1 or TRBD2, each matching 8 bases. Germline CDR1 and CDR2: SNHLY and FYNNEI. Trimming removed 7 bases at V and 2 bases at J, with 19 bases between. There are 16 residues in the CDR3. The CDR3 sequence: CASTRGPTSVTDTQYF. The CDR3 DNA reads as TGTGCCAGCACCAGGGGGCCGACTAGCGTCACAGATACGCAGTATTTT.

The chain is built from TRBV4-1 and TRBJ1-6; no definite D call. The germline V gene has CDR1 MGHRA and CDR2 YSYEKL. The CDR3 contains 17 residues. Trimming cost V 2 bases and J 5 bases, with 16 bases left between them. The CDR3 sequence is CASSQKEGWNNNSPLHF. The CDR3 DNA follows: TGCGCCAGCAGCCAAAAGGAGGGCTGGAACAATAATTCACCCCTCCACTTT.

The gene calls are TRBV2 and TRBJ1-1; D remains unclear. Germline CDR1 SNHLY, CDR2 FYNNEI. CDR3 length: 11 amino acids. Trimming removed 3 bases from V and 3 bases from J, with 2 bases in between. The CDR3 bases are TGTGCCAGCAGTGATGACACTGAAGCTTTCTTT. Protein product: CASSDDTEAFF. The full variable domain, in which reference TRBV2 and TRBJ1-1 provide the parts outside the CDR3, is EPEVTQTPSHQVTQMGQEVILRCVPISNHLYFYWYRQILGQKVEFLVSFYNNEISEKSEIFDDQFSVERPDGSNFTLKIRSTKLEDSAMYFCASSDDTEAFFGQGTRLTVV.

The chain uses TRBV7-2 and TRBJ2-4, with D maybe TRBD2 (6 bases). The V end lost 5 bases, the J end lost 8 bases, and 16 bases lay between the germline ends. Germline V gene lookup returns CDR1 SGHTA and CDR2 FQGNSA. The CDR3 consists of 14 residues. CDR3 sequence reads: CASSTTFGSDIQYF. The CDR3 bases are TGTGCCAGCAGCACCACGTTCGGGAGCGACATTCAGTACTTC.

J is TRBJ1-6 and V is TRBV18; 7 nucleotides line up with TRBD1. The CDR3 covers 15 residues. J gave up 5 bases and V 8 bases, and 9 bases lay outside the gene matches. CDR1 KGHSH and CDR2 LQKENI come from the germline V gene. The CDR3 DNA follows: TGTGCCAGCGGATCCGACAGGGCTAATAATTCACCCCTCCACTTT. Protein sequence: CASGSDRANNSPLHF.

The chain has TRBV6-1 and TRBJ2-3, with D hard to call. The CDR3 contains 16 residues. The germline CDR1 and CDR2 sequences are MNHNS and SASEGT. V lost 0 bases and J 0 bases, leaving 10 bases between the germline ends. CDR3 DNA: TGTGCCAGCAGTGAAGCTGCTGGCGGCAGCACAGATACGCAGTATTTT. It codes for CASSEAAGGSTDTQYF.

The V call is TRBV6-1, the J call TRBJ2-2, with D possibly TRBD2 on 6 matching bases. Between the trimmed V and J ends, which lost 5 bases and 6 bases, there was a span of 16 bases. CDR1 MNHNS and CDR2 SASEGT come from the germline V gene. This CDR3 has 15 residues. CDR3 residues: CASSKGRGPAGELFF. The CDR3 nucleotides are TGTGCCAGCAGTAAAGGGCGGGGTCCCGCCGGGGAGCTGTTTTTT.

This sequence joins TRBV6-1 and TRBJ2-7; D is uncertain. The length of the CDR3 is 13 residues. The V gene's germline CDR1 is MNHNS and CDR2 SASEGT. Trimming shortened V by 0 bases and J by 2 bases, and 5 bases separated the two germline ends. The chain's CDR3 is CASSEAPTYEQYF. CDR3 in DNA: TGTGCCAGCAGTGAAGCGCCGACCTACGAGCAGTACTTC.

This clone appeared a single time. This chain links TRBV5-1 with TRBJ1-1; TRBD1 agrees at 9 bases. Germline V gene data show CDR1 as SGHRS and CDR2 as YFSETQ. This CDR3 is built from 17 residues. The V gene end was trimmed by 4 bases and the J gene end by 1 base; junction bases not matched to a gene: 11. The CDR3 sequence is CASSGIRDRVTNTEAFF. The CDR3 bases are TGCGCCAGCAGCGGGATCCGGGACAGGGTAACGAACACTGAAGCTTTCTTT.

The chain carries TRBV28 and TRBJ2-5; D might be TRBD2 (7 bases). The germline V gene encodes CDR1 MDHEN and CDR2 SYDVKM. The CDR3 loop spans 15 amino acids. Trimming took 5 bases from V and 2 from J, leaving 15 bases between them. CDR3 sequence reads: CASSLLGGQQETQYF. CDR3 nucleotides: TGTGCCAGCAGTCTCCTCGGGGGGCAGCAAGAGACCCAGTACTTC.

The gene calls are TRBV6-5 and TRBJ2-1; possible D gene TRBD1, 5 bases. This CDR3 contains 15 residues. Germline-derived CDR1 and CDR2 are MNHEY and SVGAGI. V dropped 7 bases and J dropped 0 bases, with 13 bases sitting between them. The CDR3 here is CASKYTGDSYNEQFF. The DNA for the CDR3 is TGTGCCAGCAAATATACAGGAGACTCCTACAATGAGCAGTTCTTC.

The chain carries TRBV18 and TRBJ1-4; maybe TRBD1 (5 bases). Germline V gene sequence: CDR1 KGHSH, CDR2 LQKENI. This CDR3 is built from 16 residues. Between the trimmed V and J ends, which lost 2 bases and 0 bases, there was a span of 10 bases. CDR3 loop: CASSPKGVATNEKLFF. The DNA for the CDR3 is TGTGCCAGCTCACCAAAAGGGGTCGCAACTAATGAAAAACTGTTTTTT.

This chain links TRBV7-6 with TRBJ2-3; D unresolved. The CDR3 runs 14 residues. V was trimmed by 1 base and J by 2 bases, leaving 7 bases between them. Germline CDR1 is SGHVS and CDR2 is FNYEAQ. CDR3 nucleotide sequence: TGTGCCAGCAGCTTAGACCAGAACACAGATACGCAGTATTTT. This translates into CASSLDQNTDTQYF. Variable domain in full (rest from reference TRBV7-6 and TRBJ2-3): GAGVSQSPRYKVTKRGQDVALRCDPISGHVSLYWYRQALGQGPEFLTYFNYEAQQDKSGLPNDRFSAERPEGSISTLTIQRTEQRDSAMYRCASSLDQNTDTQYFGPGTRLTVL.

The chain employs TRBV7-2 and TRBJ2-7; 7 bases are a match to TRBD2. The CDR3 spans 16 residues. CDR1 is SGHTA, CDR2 FQGNSA, per germline. The V and J ends lost 1 base and 0 bases, in that order; junction bases with no gene match: 6. The CDR3, as DNA: TGTGCCAGCAGCTTAGGGGGGGGAAAATTCTCCTACGAGCAGTACTTC. It codes for CASSLGGGKFSYEQYF.

The chain combines TRBV24-1 with TRBJ1-5; maybe TRBD1 (5 bases). The CDR3 spans 16 residues. Germline CDR1 and CDR2: KGHDR and SFDVKD. The germline V and J ends were trimmed by 5 bases and 1 base, with 14 bases remaining between them. The CDR3 sequence is CATSGSQGSSNQPQHF. CDR3 nucleotides: TGTGCCACCAGTGGCTCTCAGGGCTCCAGCAATCAGCCCCAGCATTTT.

V usage is TRBV5-1 and J usage is TRBJ2-1, with 7 nucleotides matching TRBD2. The germline V gene has CDR1 SGHRS and CDR2 YFSETQ. V lost 4 bases to trimming and J lost 3 bases; unmatched junction nucleotides: 16. The CDR3 is made up of 18 amino acids. CDR3: CASSPSWPRASGYNEQFF. CDR3 DNA: TGCGCCAGCAGCCCGTCTTGGCCGCGGGCTAGCGGCTACAATGAGCAGTTCTTC.

In its sample, this clone was seen a few times. The V gene is TRBV5-4, the J gene TRBJ1-1; D gene ambiguous. The CDR3 spans 13 residues. Germline V gene sequence: CDR1 SGHNT, CDR2 YYREEE (reference sequence). Trimming removed 2 bases from V and 7 bases from J, with 12 bases in between. CDR3 loop: CASSFTVSGEAFF. As DNA, the CDR3 is TGTGCCAGCAGCTTTACCGTAAGCGGTGAAGCTTTCTTT.

The genes are TRBV5-1 and TRBJ2-3; 9 positions match TRBD2. Losses at the gene ends were 4 bases for V and 0 bases for J; bases not matched to a gene: 0. CDR3 length: 14 residues. Germline V gene sequence: CDR1 SGHRS, CDR2 YFSETQ. CDR3 nucleotides: TGCGCCAGCAGCGCGGGAGGGAGCACAGATACGCAGTATTTT. Its protein product is CASSAGGSTDTQYF. Drawing the rest from reference TRBV5-1 and TRBJ2-3, the complete variable domain is KAGVTQTPRYLIKTRGQQVTLSCSPISGHRSVSWYQQTPGQGLQFLFEYFSETQRNKGNFPGRFSGRQFSNSRSEMNVSTLELGDSALYLCASSAGGSTDTQYFGPGTRLTVL.

The rearrangement joins TRBV9 to TRBJ1-1, with 9 nucleotides matching TRBD1. The ends lost 3 bases at V and 10 bases at J; junction bases unmatched: 7. The CDR3 totals 13 residues. Germline-derived CDR1 and CDR2 are SGDLS and YYNGEE. This chain's CDR3 is CASSAGTGSIAFF. In DNA, the CDR3 is TGTGCCAGCAGCGCCGGGACAGGGAGCATAGCTTTCTTT. Based on the CDR3 plus reference TRBV9 and TRBJ1-1, the full variable domain is DSGVTQTPKHLITATGQRVTLRCSPRSGDLSVYWYQQSLDQGLQFLIQYYNGEERAKGNILERFSAQQFPDLHSELNLSSLELGDSALYFCASSAGTGSIAFFGQGTRLTVV.

Only one count was recorded for this clone. J is TRBJ2-1 and V is TRBV4-1; the D gene is possibly TRBD1 (6 bases). Trimming removed 3 bases at V and 2 bases at J, with 14 bases between. CDR3 size: 16 residues. CDR1 is MGHRA and CDR2 is YSYEKL in the germline V gene. CDR3 DNA sequence: TGCGCCAGCAGCCAGCAACCGGGACAACCCTACAATGAGCAGTTCTTC. Protein: CASSQQPGQPYNEQFF.

The J gene is TRBJ2-5, the V gene TRBV3-1 (or the pseudogene TRBV3-2); no reliable D call. In germline, CDR1 is LGHDT, CDR2 YNNKEL (reference sequence). The CDR3 is 15 residues long. V was cut by 0 bases and J by 2 bases, with 10 bases left in between. The CDR3 DNA reads as TGTGCCAGCAGCCAAGATCCGGGCCCGCAAGAGACCCAGTACTTC. Its translation: CASSQDPGPQETQYF.

This sequence joins TRBV2 and TRBJ2-2; D uncertain. The CDR3 totals 14 residues. Per germline, CDR1 SNHLY and CDR2 FYNNEI. The V end lost 3 bases, the J end lost 4 bases, and 9 bases lay between the germline ends. This CDR3 is CASSEARGTGELFF. The CDR3 region has the DNA TGTGCCAGCAGTGAGGCTAGAGGCACCGGGGAGCTGTTTTTT.

The CDR3 nucleotides read TGTGCCACCAGCAGAGACAGGGCTTCACTGCCCCTCCACTTT. Residues: CATSRDRASLPLHF. The rearrangement links TRBV15 to TRBJ1-6; TRBD1 is a possible D gene (5 bases). The CDR3 loop spans 14 amino acids. From germline, CDR1 is LNHNV and CDR2 YYDKDF (reference sequence). V lost 0 bases and J 13 bases, leaving 13 bases between the germline ends.

This chain links TRBV3-1 (or the pseudogene TRBV3-2) with TRBJ2-5, with D tentatively TRBD1 (6 bases). Trimming removed 5 bases at V and 1 base at J, with 8 bases between. The CDR3 consists of 13 residues. Germline V gene sequence: CDR1 LGHDT, CDR2 YNNKEL (reference sequence). Written as DNA, the CDR3 is TGTGCCAGCAGCTTAGGGGGCCAAGAGACCCAGTACTTC. As protein: CASSLGGQETQYF.

The chain couples TRBV7-9 to TRBJ2-7; no reliable D call. This CDR3 is built from 13 residues. V was trimmed by 3 bases and J by 2 bases, leaving 8 bases between them. Germline values: CDR1 SEHNR, CDR2 FQNEAQ (reference sequence). CDR3 sequence reads: CASSFGLTYEQYF. The CDR3 nucleotides are TGTGCCAGCAGCTTCGGGCTGACCTACGAGCAGTACTTC.

The V call is TRBV11-2, the J call TRBJ1-2; a possible D gene is TRBD1 (6 bases). The CDR3 is 15 amino acids. V was trimmed by 0 bases and J by 7 bases, leaving 15 bases between them. Germline CDR1 and CDR2: SGHAT and FQNNGV. CDR3 protein: CASSLDVRGDGGYTF. For the CDR3, the DNA is TGTGCCAGCAGCTTAGATGTCAGGGGCGACGGTGGCTACACCTTC.

The chain is built from TRBV30 and TRBJ2-2; D possibly corresponds to TRBD1 (5 bases). The CDR3 is made up of 16 amino acids. Trimming stripped 0 bases from V and 1 base from J, with 12 bases between. In germline, CDR1 is GTSNPN, CDR2 SVGIG (reference sequence). CDR3 nucleotides: TGTGCCTGGAGTGTGCTTACAGGTCTGAACACCGGGGAGCTGTTTTTT. This codes for CAWSVLTGLNTGELFF.